These T cell receptor beta chains were read from a single sample in a study of OX40 agonist ivuxolimab in advanced cancers. Profiling relied on immunoSEQ multiplex PCR, and the TCRdb table lists in-frame clones only, not all of them. The table shows roughly 50,000 clones, with 84% occurring only once. The specimen was CD4+ or CD8+ T cells sorted from blood, collected in a trial of the OX40 agonist ivuxolimab. These receptors originate from an adult with an advanced solid tumor such as melanoma, head and neck, liver or kidney cancer. Both conserved end residues are part of each CDR3. Each record gives: V gene, J gene, clone size, D gene, CDR3 DNA, CDR3 protein. A D gene is named only where the DNA matches it firmly. Size tells how often a clone was seen (once, few, many) or the class of an expanded clone, and some rows leave it out.

>TRBV5-4|TRBJ1-2|-|TRBD1
TGTGCCAGCAGCTTGTACACCGGGACAGGAGGGGGGTTTTATTATGGCTACACCTTC
CASSLYTGTGGGFYYGYTF
>TRBV6-6|TRBJ1-6|-|-
TGTGCCAGCAGTTACAAAGCCTCAGATTCACCCCTCCACTTT
CASSYKASDSPLHF
>TRBV6-5|TRBJ1-4|-|TRBD1
TGTGCCAGCAGTTACTCACCAGGGGGCGAGAAAAAACTGTTTTTT
CASSYSPGGEKKLFF
>TRBV10-3|TRBJ1-5|-|-
TGTGCCATCAGTGTGAACAATCAGCCCCAGCATTTT
CAISVNNQPQHF
>TRBV19|TRBJ2-1|-|TRBD2
TGTGCCAGTAGGGGGACTAGCGGCGGGCGCTCCTACAATGAGCAGTTCTTC
CASRGTSGGRSYNEQFF
>TRBV11-2|TRBJ2-5|-|-
TGTGCCAGCAGCTTAGAGCGGGGGACCCAGTACTTC
CASSLERGTQYF
>TRBV5-6|TRBJ1-1|once|-
TGTGCCAGCAGCTCACCTTACCGACACCTTCCCCCTAGAGAGACTGAAGCTTTCTTT
CASSSPYRHLPPRETEAFF
>TRBV5-6|TRBJ1-3|-|-
TGTGCCAGCAGCTTTTGGAGACAGGTAACCTCTGGAAACACCATATATTTT
CASSFWRQVTSGNTIYF
>TRBV28|TRBJ2-7|-|TRBD1
TGTGCCAGCAGTCCCGGACAGGGTTTTGTCTACGAGCAGTACTTC
CASSPGQGFVYEQYF
>TRBV6-5|TRBJ1-1|-|-
TGTGCCAGCACCCTCTCGCAGGACCCTGACACTGAAGCTTTCTTT
CASTLSQDPDTEAFF
>TRBV7-2|TRBJ2-3|-|-
TGTGCCAGCAGCTTAGCGAGGGCAGATACGCAGTATTTT
CASSLARADTQYF
>TRBV29-1|TRBJ2-5|-|TRBD1
TGCAGCGTTTGTACCGGGACAGCCGGGGAGACCCAGTACTTC
CSVCTGTAGETQYF
>TRBV28|TRBJ2-5|-|TRBD1
TGTGCCAGCAACCCAACAGGGGAAGAGACCCAGTACTTC
CASNPTGEETQYF
>TRBV4-2|TRBJ1-1|-|-
TGTGCCAGCAGCTCCCAGCAGAACACTGAAGCTTTCTTT
CASSSQQNTEAFF
>TRBV7-6|TRBJ2-3|-|-
TGTGCCAGCAGCTGGTCAGCAGATACGCAGTATTTT
CASSWSADTQYF
>TRBV5-4|TRBJ1-1|-|-
TGTGCCAGCAGCCCCGAGGGAACTGAAGCTTTCTTT
CASSPEGTEAFF
>TRBV27|TRBJ2-2|-|TRBD1
TGTGCCAGCAGCAGGACAGGGCACAACACCGGGGAGCTGTTTTTT
CASSRTGHNTGELFF
>TRBV5-1|TRBJ2-2|-|TRBD1
TGCGCCAGCAGCTGGATTACAGGGGGCGATGGCGGGGAGCTGTTTTTT
CASSWITGGDGGELFF
>TRBV11-2|TRBJ1-1|-|-
TGTGCCAGCAGCCCTCGTATGGGGGAGGCTTCCGAAGCTTTCTTT
CASSPRMGEASEAFF
>TRBV18|TRBJ1-2|-|TRBD1
TGTGCCAGCTCACCGGGTTTTTACAGGGGGCTAACAAACTATGGCTACACCTTC
CASSPGFYRGLTNYGYTF
>TRBV7-2|TRBJ2-1|-|-
TGTGCCAGCAGCTTACGGGGACATCAGTTCTTC
CASSLRGHQFF
>TRBV19|TRBJ2-3|few|-
TGTGCCAGTAGTATTAATCGGCGCACAGATACGCAGTATTTT
CASSINRRTDTQYF